This TCR beta chain was documented in a study of blood T cell repertoires in COVID-19. V lost 5 bases to trimming and J lost 2 bases; unmatched junction nucleotides: 6. This CDR3 has 14 residues. The germline CDR1 and CDR2 sequences are SGHAT and FQNNGV. Enrollment of patients from Seattle took place during active infection, with longitudinal follow-up. Profiled with immunoSEQ multiplex PCR; TCRdb holds only in-frame clones, not every one. The sample carries about 80,000 clones, around 82% recorded once. The sequenced sample was peripheral blood. The chain combines TRBV11-2 with TRBJ2-7; 7 nucleotides match TRBD2. This receptor was identified in a man aged 60 to 75 with COVID-19, enrolled during active disease. The CDR3 reads CASSIARGAYEQYF. The CDR3 DNA follows: TGTGCCAGCAGCATCGCCCGGGGGGCCTACGAGCAGTACTTC.